The rows below give T cell receptor beta chains drawn from one sample of a study of T cells in Graves' hyperthyroidism and ophthalmopathy. TCRdb processed the multiplex PCR reads anew with MiXCR; each CDR3 protein has one entry. The sample yields under 400,000 distinct CDR3 sequences, around 25% seen once. The sequenced material came from blood. These receptors all stem from a man aged 50 or older with Graves' hyperthyroidism. Both conserved end residues are part of each CDR3. D genes are given only for firm matches. Size is omitted from some rows. Given values are once, few, many or a class for expanded clones.

v_gene	j_gene	abundance	d_gene	CDR3nt	CDR3aa
TRBV10-3	TRBJ2-7	-	TRBD2	TGTGCCATCAGTGAGTCGGCTAGCGGGAGTGGTCTCGGGGTCTACGAGCAGTACTTC	CAISESASGSGLGVYEQYF
TRBV5-1	TRBJ2-5	-	TRBD2	TGCGCCAGCAGCTTTAGCGGGAGCGAGGGGGAGACCCAGTACTTC	CASSFSGSEGETQYF
TRBV7-2	TRBJ2-2	-	-	TGTGCCAGCAGCGACCAAGTCGGGGTCGGGGAGCTGTTTTTT	CASSDQVGVGELFF
TRBV24-1	TRBJ2-2	-	-	TGTGCCAGCCTAGAAGCGAACACCGGGGAGCTGTTTTTT	CASLEANTGELFF
TRBV20-1	TRBJ2-1	few	-	TGCAGTGCTATCGTTAGGGAGGCCTCAATCTATGAGCAGTTCTTC	CSAIVREASIYEQFF
TRBV20-1	TRBJ2-4	-	TRBD1	TGCAGTGCTAAATCCGGGACAGGCCTTAGAGCCAAAAACATTCAGTACTTC	CSAKSGTGLRAKNIQYF
TRBV29-1	TRBJ2-1	few	TRBD1	TGCAGCGCGGGACAGGGGGCCCTCAATGAGCAGTTCTTC	CSAGQGALNEQFF
TRBV12-5	TRBJ1-1	-	-	TGTGCTAGTGGTCAGGGGATTGGGGCTTTCTTT	CASGQGIGAFF
TRBV2	TRBJ2-7	-	TRBD2	TGTGCCTGCACGGGGGGAGCCTACGAGCAGTACTTC	CACTGGAYEQYF
TRBV7-9	TRBJ2-7	many	-	TGTGCCAGCAGCACCTCAAGTCCCGAGCAGTACTTC	CASSTSSPEQYF
TRBV19	TRBJ1-5	-	TRBD1	TGTGCCAGTAGTTCCGGCTGGGGGTCGGGACAGCAGCCCCAGCATTTT	CASSSGWGSGQQPQHF
TRBV4-1	TRBJ2-2	-	TRBD1	TGCGCCAGCAGCCAAGAAAAGGACAGGGGGCTTAGGGGGGAGCTGTTTTTT	CASSQEKDRGLRGELFF
TRBV12-3/TRBV12-4	TRBJ2-5	-	-	TGTGCCAGCAGTTTAACTGGAGGAGAGACCCAGTACTTC	CASSLTGGETQYF
TRBV7-9	TRBJ2-1	-	TRBD2	TGTGCCAGCAGCGGCGATCCTAGCGGGAGATTTCACAATGAGCAGTTCTTC	CASSGDPSGRFHNEQFF
TRBV6-1	TRBJ1-6	-	-	TGTGCCAGCAGACCCCGGGGAACCTATAATTCACCCCTCCACTTT	CASRPRGTYNSPLHF
TRBV28	TRBJ2-7	few	-	TGTGCCAGCACCCAGGAAGACAGACCTTACGAGCAGTACTTC	CASTQEDRPYEQYF
TRBV28	TRBJ2-1	-	-	TGTGCCAGCACCCTACAGGGACTCAATGAGCAGTTCTTC	CASTLQGLNEQFF